Below are 18 T cell receptor beta chains sequenced from a single sample in a study of metastatic and nonmetastatic thyroid tumors. Before thyroid surgery, none of the patients had received any treatment. TCRdb re-called clones via MiXCR from the PCR reads. This table holds about 82,000 clones, around an eighth found once. The sequenced sample was tumor tissue. These receptors were obtained from a female donor with papillary thyroid cancer or a benign thyroid nodule (not recorded which). Some clones in this sample may be carry-over from other donors' samples.

This clone was observed at least ten times. The V and J genes are TRBV5-1 and TRBJ2-5; a weak D match, TRBD1 (7 bases). With 4 bases removed from V and 3 bases from J, the gap between germline ends came to 10 bases. Germline CDR1 reads SGHRS; CDR2 reads YFSETQ. The CDR3 extends over 13 amino acids. CDR3 protein: CASSAGQKETQYF. The CDR3 region has the DNA TGCGCCAGCAGCGCGGGACAGAAAGAGACCCAGTACTTC. The variable domain in full, completed from reference TRBV5-1 and TRBJ2-5, reads KAGVTQTPRYLIKTRGQQVTLSCSPISGHRSVSWYQQTPGQGLQFLFEYFSETQRNKGNFPGRFSGRQFSNSRSEMNVSTLELGDSALYLCASSAGQKETQYFGPGTRLLVL.

This clone was recorded many times. The chain links TRBV20-1 to TRBJ2-1; 11 bases match TRBD2. V was clipped by 6 bases and J by 1 base; unmatched bases: 14. CDR1 DFQATT and CDR2 SNEGSKA come from the germline V gene (reference sequence). This CDR3 has 18 residues. Here the CDR3 DNA reads TGCAGTGCCTTAACAGCTACGGGACTAGCGGTTTCCTACAATGAGCAGTTCTTC. Its protein product is CSALTATGLAVSYNEQFF.

This clone was counted at least ten times. J is TRBJ2-1 and V is TRBV12-3 or TRBV12-4; 9 bases map to TRBD2. Unmatched junction bases numbered 6, after V lost 5 bases and J lost 4 bases. The CDR3 covers 15 residues. CDR3 amino acids: CASSKGGRAYNEQFF. CDR3 sequence (DNA): TGTGCCAGCAGTAAGGGCGGGAGGGCATACAATGAGCAGTTCTTC.

This clone was picked up many times. The V call is TRBV28, the J call TRBJ2-2; perhaps TRBD1 as D (5 bases). CDR1 is MDHEN, CDR2 SYDVKM, per germline. This CDR3 spans 17 amino acids. Trimming left V 6 bases short and J 3 bases short, with 20 bases between. The CDR3 loop is CASSSLTETVYTGELFF. CDR3 DNA: TGTGCCAGCAGCTCCCTAACCGAGACAGTGTACACCGGGGAGCTGTTTTTT.

This clone has ten or more counts. This CDR3 is also generated by other DNA sequences in the sample. The rearrangement links TRBV24-1 to TRBJ2-3; either TRBD1 or TRBD2 may supply D (5 bases each). Germline CDR1 and CDR2: KGHDR and SFDVKD. CDR3 size: 13 residues. V gave up 9 bases and J gave up 0 bases, with 9 bases separating them. The CDR3 nucleotides are TGTGCCACCGGGACCCTCAGCACAGATACGCAGTATTTT. Amino acids: CATGTLSTDTQYF.

This clone was found many times. The V gene is TRBV15, the J gene TRBJ2-1, with D perhaps TRBD1 or TRBD2 (5 bases each). Germline CDR1 LNHNV, CDR2 YYDKDF (reference sequence). The CDR3 sequence is 16 residues long. Trimming took 3 bases from V and 2 from J, leaving 14 bases between them. CDR3 DNA: TGTGCCACCAGCAGTCGCCGGGACCACACCTACAATGAGCAGTTCTTC. It yields the protein CATSSRRDHTYNEQFF.

Concerning this clone: A much larger clone is a single base away; this may be a read error. This specimen includes other DNA sequences encoding the same CDR3. V and J are TRBV25-1 and TRBJ2-1, with TRBD2 as a possible D gene (5 bases). Germline assignment: CDR1 MGHDK and CDR2 SYGVNS. V was trimmed by 6 bases and J by 3 bases, leaving 18 bases between them. The CDR3 is 16 amino acids. The CDR3 bases are TGTGCCAGCAGCCTCGGGCTAGCAGAAATCTACAATGAGCAGTTCTTC. Protein sequence: CASSLGLAEIYNEQFF.

The rearrangement links TRBV6-1 to TRBJ1-1; D remains ambiguous. The germline gives CDR1 MNHNS, CDR2 SASEGT. The CDR3 is 13 residues long. V was pared by 5 bases and J by 7 bases, with 14 bases between. The CDR3 bases are TGTGCCAGCAGTTCCCGGGGTGATAGTGAAGCTTTCTTT. It yields the protein CASSSRGDSEAFF.

The CDR3 here is CASSVSGNEQFF. The DNA of the CDR3 is TGTGCCAGCAGCGTATCGGGGAATGAGCAGTTCTTC. V usage is TRBV7-3 and J usage is TRBJ2-1; the D gene is possibly TRBD2 (5 bases). V dropped 5 bases and J dropped 7 bases, with 9 bases sitting between them. The CDR3 is 12 amino acids. In germline, CDR1 is SGHTA, CDR2 FQGTGA.

This clone was recorded a few times. The chain combines TRBV4-1 with TRBJ2-5; a possible D gene is TRBD2 (6 bases). Per germline, CDR1 MGHRA and CDR2 YSYEKL. The V and J ends lost 5 bases and 8 bases respectively, with 21 bases between them. This CDR3 region has 15 residues. The CDR3 sequence: CASSLRETTKETQYF. The CDR3 DNA sequence: TGCGCCAGCAGCTTACGGGAGACCACAAAGGAAACCCAGTACTTC.

For this clone: A read error may explain this, as a much larger clone is one base away. V gene TRBV18 combines with J gene TRBJ2-7, with D tentatively TRBD1 (5 bases). The germline V gene has CDR1 KGHSH and CDR2 LQKENI. V was cut by 3 bases and J by 3 bases, with 12 bases left in between. This CDR3 spans 14 amino acids. The CDR3 sequence: CASSPPTENYEQYF. CDR3 bases: TGTGCCAGCTCACCCCCGACAGAGAACTACGAGCAGTACTTC.

This clone was seen at least ten times. The rearrangement links TRBV9 to TRBJ1-3; D unclear. The CDR3 runs to 13 residues. Germline-derived CDR1 and CDR2 are SGDLS and YYNGEE. V was trimmed by 3 bases and J by 1 base, leaving 5 bases between them. CDR3: CASSGGSGNTIYF. The CDR3 DNA is TGTGCCAGCAGCGGGGGATCTGGAAACACCATATATTTT.

This clone was found many times. CDR3 DNA: TGCAGTGGGCAGGGTCCCGCTGGAAACACCATATATTTT. It specifies CSGQGPAGNTIYF. The V call is TRBV20-1, the J call TRBJ1-3; D is perhaps TRBD1 (5 bases). The CDR3 loop spans 13 amino acids. CDR1 is DFQATT and CDR2 is SNEGSKA in the germline V gene (reference sequence). Trimming stripped 7 bases from V and 2 bases from J, with 12 bases between.

This clone was detected ten times or more. The chain recombines TRBV20-1 with TRBJ2-3; 8 bases match TRBD1. CDR3 length: 15 amino acids. V gave up 0 bases and J gave up 4 bases; unmatched junction bases: 6. The V gene's germline CDR1 is DFQATT and CDR2 SNEGSKA (reference sequence). The CDR3 DNA reads TGCAGTGCTAGAGATAGGGACAGGTACCCAGATACGCAGTATTTT. Protein: CSARDRDRYPDTQYF.

The chain recombines TRBV5-6 with TRBJ2-1; the D call may be TRBD1 or TRBD2 (5 bases each). V shed 4 bases and J shed 4 bases, with 15 bases lying between them. The germline CDR1 and CDR2 sequences are SGHDT and YYEEEE. This CDR3 is built from 15 residues. The CDR3: CASSQTGTEYNEQFF. In DNA, the CDR3 is TGTGCCAGCAGCCAGACCGGGACGGAATACAATGAGCAGTTCTTC.

Points on this clone: The sample contains more than one DNA sequence encoding this CDR3. This rearrangement joins TRBV5-1 to TRBJ2-1; D is undetermined. The CDR3 totals 13 residues. V was shortened by 4 bases and J by 4 bases, with 9 bases between the two germline ends. CDR1 SGHRS and CDR2 YFSETQ come from the germline V gene. CDR3 residues: CASSLDTYNEQFF. CDR3 sequence (DNA): TGCGCCAGCAGCCTAGACACATACAATGAGCAGTTCTTC.

This clone showed up many times. The chain has TRBV24-1 and TRBJ2-3, with 11 bases fitting TRBD2. V was pared by 2 bases and J by 1 base, with 4 bases of the junction left unmatched. The CDR3 is 17 amino acids. CDR1 and CDR2 (germline): KGHDR, SFDVKD. The CDR3 is CATSDSTSGAGTDTQYF. The CDR3 DNA reads TGTGCCACCAGTGATTCGACTAGCGGGGCGGGCACAGATACGCAGTATTTT.

Remarks on this clone: A much larger clone sits a single nucleotide away, making a read error possible. The sample carries other DNA sequences with the same CDR3. The chain uses TRBV11-2 and TRBJ2-5; D may be TRBD2 (5 bases). This CDR3 contains 13 residues. Looked up from germline, CDR1 is SGHAT and CDR2 is FQNNGV. The CDR3 protein is CASSVAYRETQYF. CDR3 in DNA: TGTGCCAGCAGCGTCGCATATAGGGAGACACAGTACTTC.